What follows are 11 T cell receptor beta chains derived from one specimen sequenced in a study of blood T cell repertoires in COVID-19. The table came from immunoSEQ multiplex PCR; TCRdb's copy has only in-frame clones and leaves some out. Of about 370,000 clones in the sample, under 90% were seen once. The sequenced sample consisted of PBMCs or T cells enriched from blood (not recorded which). Source of these receptors: a woman under 40 who had recovered from COVID-19.

V and J are TRBV5-4 and TRBJ2-7, with 11 bases fitting TRBD1. The CDR3 has 15 amino acids. The J segment lost 2 bases and the V segment lost 2 bases, leaving 3 bases of the junction unmatched. The germline V gene encodes CDR1 SGHNT and CDR2 YYREEE (reference sequence). The CDR3 protein is CASSLPGQGAYEQYF. The CDR3 DNA follows: TGTGCCAGCAGCTTACCGGGACAGGGGGCCTACGAGCAGTACTTC.

This chain connects TRBV2 to TRBJ1-2; 8 bases are a match to TRBD1. CDR3 length equals 13 residues. With V trimmed by 5 bases and J by 8 bases, 7 bases remained unmatched. Per germline, CDR1 SNHLY and CDR2 FYNNEI. DNA of the CDR3: TGTGCCAGCAGTCCGGACAGGGAGAAAGGCTACACCTTC. The encoded protein is CASSPDREKGYTF. Full variable domain (rest looked up from reference TRBV2 and TRBJ1-2): EPEVTQTPSHQVTQMGQEVILRCVPISNHLYFYWYRQILGQKVEFLVSFYNNEISEKSEIFDDQFSVERPDGSNFTLKIRSTKLEDSAMYFCASSPDREKGYTFGSGTRLTVV.

CDR3 bases: TGTGCCTGGAGTCCCATAGGACTAGCGGGAGTCGCCGGGGAGCTGTTTTTT. Its protein product is CAWSPIGLAGVAGELFF. The chain has TRBV30 and TRBJ2-2; TRBD2 matches at 13 bases. The germline V gene encodes CDR1 GTSNPN and CDR2 SVGIG (reference sequence). V lost 2 bases and J lost 6; bases outside the gene matches: 9. The CDR3 is 17 amino acids.

The V call is TRBV9, the J call TRBJ1-3; no clear D gene. Trimming shortened V by 0 bases and J by 9 bases, and 16 bases separated the two germline ends. The length of the CDR3 is 15 residues. The V gene's germline CDR1 is SGDLS and CDR2 YYNGEE. The CDR3 loop reads CASSVATRGYSTIYF. CDR3 in DNA: TGTGCCAGCAGCGTAGCTACGCGGGGTTATAGCACCATATATTTT.

The chain links TRBV27 to TRBJ1-1; D possibly corresponds to TRBD1 (5 bases). Trimming removed 2 bases from V and 3 bases from J, with 13 bases in between. This CDR3 comprises 15 residues. CDR1 and CDR2 (germline): MNHEY, SMNVEV (reference sequence). The CDR3 loop is CASSLGWGMDTEAFF. In nucleotides, the CDR3 is TGTGCCAGCAGTTTAGGGTGGGGCATGGACACTGAAGCTTTCTTT.

This chain links TRBV5-4 with TRBJ1-6; D is undetermined. The V and J ends lost 2 bases and 5 bases respectively, with 11 bases between them. The germline gives CDR1 SGHNT, CDR2 YYREEE (reference sequence). There are 15 residues in the CDR3. The CDR3 loop is CASSFGRVNNSPLHF. Here the CDR3 DNA reads TGTGCCAGCAGCTTCGGGAGGGTCAATAATTCACCCCTCCACTTT.

The chain recombines TRBV7-9 with TRBJ2-2; TRBD2 matches at 13 bases. V lost 5 bases and J lost 0; bases outside the gene matches: 6. Per germline, CDR1 SEHNR and CDR2 FQNEAQ (reference sequence). The CDR3 is made up of 18 amino acids. The CDR3 DNA reads as TGTGCCAGCAGCCGACGGACTAGCGGGAGTGCGAACACCGGGGAGCTGTTTTTT. This encodes CASSRRTSGSANTGELFF.

The V gene is TRBV11-2, the J gene TRBJ2-1; TRBD2 matches 7 bases. V lost 3 bases, J lost 2 bases, and 7 bases stayed unmatched. The CDR3 length is 16 residues. CDR1 SGHAT and CDR2 FQNNGV come from the germline V gene. CDR3 loop: CASSLEAGVTYNEQFF. CDR3 nucleotide sequence: TGTGCCAGCAGCTTGGAGGCGGGAGTCACCTACAATGAGCAGTTCTTC. Full variable domain (outside the CDR3, taken from reference TRBV11-2 and TRBJ2-1): EAGVAQSPRYKIIEKRQSVAFWCNPISGHATLYWYQQILGQGPKLLIQFQNNGVVDDSQLPKDRFSAERLKGVDSTLKIQPAKLEDSAVYLCASSLEAGVTYNEQFFGPGTRLTVL.

This clone appeared a few times. The genes are TRBV5-6 and TRBJ2-3; D is unresolved. V lost 1 base and J 0 bases, leaving 3 bases between the germline ends. The CDR3 loop spans 13 amino acids. CDR1 is SGHDT, CDR2 YYEEEE, per germline. CDR3 sequence: CASSLSSTDTQYF. Written as DNA, the CDR3 is TGTGCCAGCAGCTTGTCGAGCACAGATACGCAGTATTTT.

The chain uses TRBV10-1 and TRBJ2-7; 9 bases are a match to TRBD1. CDR3 size: 16 residues. With V trimmed by 6 bases and J by 3 bases, 12 bases remained unmatched. The germline CDR1 and CDR2 sequences are WNHNN and SYGVQD (reference sequence). The CDR3 spells CASSLDDPGQGYEQYF. The CDR3 DNA is TGCGCCAGCAGCCTCGACGATCCGGGACAGGGCTACGAGCAGTACTTC.

The rearrangement uses TRBV9 and TRBJ2-3, with D unresolved. V gave up 4 bases and J gave up 5 bases, with 26 bases separating them. Germline CDR1 reads SGDLS; CDR2 reads YYNGEE. The length of the CDR3 is 18 residues. In DNA form, the CDR3 reads TGTGCCAGCAGCTCTCGGCGGAGACCGACCCGAGGCGGAGATACGCAGTATTTT. Protein: CASSSRRRPTRGGDTQYF.